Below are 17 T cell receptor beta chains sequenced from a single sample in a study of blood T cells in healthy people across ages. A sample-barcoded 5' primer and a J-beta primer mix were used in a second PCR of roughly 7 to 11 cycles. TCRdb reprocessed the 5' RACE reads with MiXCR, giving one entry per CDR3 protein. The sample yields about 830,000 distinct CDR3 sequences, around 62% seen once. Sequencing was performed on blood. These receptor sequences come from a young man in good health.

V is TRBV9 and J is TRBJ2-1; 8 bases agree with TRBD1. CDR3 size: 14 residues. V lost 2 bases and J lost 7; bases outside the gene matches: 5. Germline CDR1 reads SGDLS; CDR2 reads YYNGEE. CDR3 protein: CASSVRQGQNEQFF. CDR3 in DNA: TGTGCCAGCAGCGTCAGACAGGGGCAGAATGAGCAGTTCTTC. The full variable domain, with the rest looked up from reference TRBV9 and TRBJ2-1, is DSGVTQTPKHLITATGQRVTLRCSPRSGDLSVYWYQQSLDQGLQFLIQYYNGEERAKGNILERFSAQQFPDLHSELNLSSLELGDSALYFCASSVRQGQNEQFFGPGTRLTVL.

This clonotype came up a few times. The CDR3 reads CASSPSAGVEETQYF. The CDR3 DNA follows: TGCGCCAGCAGCCCCTCGGCGGGGGTAGAAGAGACCCAGTACTTC. V is TRBV5-1 and J is TRBJ2-5; 7 positions agree with TRBD2. There are 15 residues in the CDR3. Germline assignment: CDR1 SGHRS and CDR2 YFSETQ. Trimming cost V 4 bases and J 3 bases; bases outside gene matches: 9.

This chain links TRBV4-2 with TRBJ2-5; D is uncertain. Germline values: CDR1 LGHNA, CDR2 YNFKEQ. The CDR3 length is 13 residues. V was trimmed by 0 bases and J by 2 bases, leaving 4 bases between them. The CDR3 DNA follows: TGTGCCAGCAGCCAAGAGGCTCAAGAGACCCAGTACTTC. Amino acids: CASSQEAQETQYF.

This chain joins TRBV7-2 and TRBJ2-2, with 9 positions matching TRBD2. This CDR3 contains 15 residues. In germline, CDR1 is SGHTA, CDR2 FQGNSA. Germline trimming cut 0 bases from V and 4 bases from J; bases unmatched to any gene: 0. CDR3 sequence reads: CASSLASGGTGELFF. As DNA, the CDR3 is TGTGCCAGCAGCTTAGCTAGCGGGGGCACCGGGGAGCTGTTTTTT.

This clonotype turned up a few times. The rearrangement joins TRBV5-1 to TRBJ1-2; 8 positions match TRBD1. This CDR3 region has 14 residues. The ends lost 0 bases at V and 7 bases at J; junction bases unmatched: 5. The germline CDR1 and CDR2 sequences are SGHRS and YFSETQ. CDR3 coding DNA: TGCGCCAGCAGCTTGGGGACAGGGTTGCGTGGCTACACCTTC. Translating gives CASSLGTGLRGYTF.

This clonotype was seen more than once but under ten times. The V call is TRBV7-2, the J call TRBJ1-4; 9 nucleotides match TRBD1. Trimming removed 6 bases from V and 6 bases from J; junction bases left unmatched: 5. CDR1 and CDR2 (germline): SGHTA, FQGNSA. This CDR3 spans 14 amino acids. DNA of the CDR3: TGTGCCAGCAGTTACAGGGGGCTGCATGAAAAACTGTTTTTT. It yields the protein CASSYRGLHEKLFF.

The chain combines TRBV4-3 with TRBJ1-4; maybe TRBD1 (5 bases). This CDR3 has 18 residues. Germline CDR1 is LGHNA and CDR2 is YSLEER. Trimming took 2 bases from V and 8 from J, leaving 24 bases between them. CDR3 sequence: CASSQPSSDSLVGEKLFF. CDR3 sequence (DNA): TGCGCCAGCAGCCAACCGAGCAGTGACAGTTTGGTAGGGGAAAAACTGTTTTTT.

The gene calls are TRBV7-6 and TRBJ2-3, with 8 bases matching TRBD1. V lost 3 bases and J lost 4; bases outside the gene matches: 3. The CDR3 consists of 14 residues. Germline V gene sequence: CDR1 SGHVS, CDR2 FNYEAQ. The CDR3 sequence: CASSLDRAPDTQYF. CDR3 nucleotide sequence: TGTGCCAGCAGCTTGGACAGGGCCCCAGATACGCAGTATTTT.

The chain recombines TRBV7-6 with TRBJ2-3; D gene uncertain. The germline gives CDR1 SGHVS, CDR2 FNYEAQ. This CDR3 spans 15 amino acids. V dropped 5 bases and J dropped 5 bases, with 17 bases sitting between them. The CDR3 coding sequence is TGTGCCAGCAGCCCCCGGACCCAGCTGAGAGATACGCAGTATTTT. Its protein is CASSPRTQLRDTQYF.

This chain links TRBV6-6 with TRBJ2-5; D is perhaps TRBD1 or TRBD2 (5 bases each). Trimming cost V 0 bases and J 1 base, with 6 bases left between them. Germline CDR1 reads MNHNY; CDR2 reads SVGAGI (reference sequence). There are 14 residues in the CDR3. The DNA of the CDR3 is TGTGCCAGCAGTTACTCGGGGGTCCAAGAGACCCAGTACTTC. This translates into CASSYSGVQETQYF.

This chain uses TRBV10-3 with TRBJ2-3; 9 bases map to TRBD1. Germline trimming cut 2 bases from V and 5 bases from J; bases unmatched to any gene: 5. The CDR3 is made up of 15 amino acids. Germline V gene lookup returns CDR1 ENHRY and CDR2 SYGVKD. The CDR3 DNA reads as TGTGCCATCAGTGAGGGGACAGGGAGAAGAGATACGCAGTATTTT. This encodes CAISEGTGRRDTQYF.

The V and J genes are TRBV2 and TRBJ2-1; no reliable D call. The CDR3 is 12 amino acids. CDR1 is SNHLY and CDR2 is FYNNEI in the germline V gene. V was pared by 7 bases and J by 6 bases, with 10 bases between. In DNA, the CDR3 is TGTGCCAGCACCCGGACCTCCAATGAGCAGTTCTTC. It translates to CASTRTSNEQFF. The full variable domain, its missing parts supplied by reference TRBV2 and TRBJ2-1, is EPEVTQTPSHQVTQMGQEVILRCVPISNHLYFYWYRQILGQKVEFLVSFYNNEISEKSEIFDDQFSVERPDGSNFTLKIRSTKLEDSAMYFCASTRTSNEQFFGPGTRLTVL.

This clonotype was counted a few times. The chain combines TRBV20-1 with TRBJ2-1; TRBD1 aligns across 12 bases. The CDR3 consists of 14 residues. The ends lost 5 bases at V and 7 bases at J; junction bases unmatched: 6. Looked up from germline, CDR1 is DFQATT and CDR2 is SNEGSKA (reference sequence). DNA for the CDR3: TGCAGTGCTTGGGACAGGGGGCGCTGGAATGAGCAGTTCTTC. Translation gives CSAWDRGRWNEQFF.

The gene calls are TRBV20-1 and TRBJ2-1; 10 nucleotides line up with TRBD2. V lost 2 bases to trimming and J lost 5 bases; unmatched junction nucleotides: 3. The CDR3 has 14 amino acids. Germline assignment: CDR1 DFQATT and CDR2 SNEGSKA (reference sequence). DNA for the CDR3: TGCAGTGCTAGACCTAGCGGGGGAAACAATGAGCAGTTCTTC. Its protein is CSARPSGGNNEQFF.

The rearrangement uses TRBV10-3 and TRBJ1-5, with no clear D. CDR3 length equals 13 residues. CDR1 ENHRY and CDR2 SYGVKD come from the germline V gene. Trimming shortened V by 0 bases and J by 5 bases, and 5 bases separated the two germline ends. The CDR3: CAISESTDQPQHF. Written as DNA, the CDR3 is TGTGCCATCAGTGAGTCGACGGATCAGCCCCAGCATTTT.

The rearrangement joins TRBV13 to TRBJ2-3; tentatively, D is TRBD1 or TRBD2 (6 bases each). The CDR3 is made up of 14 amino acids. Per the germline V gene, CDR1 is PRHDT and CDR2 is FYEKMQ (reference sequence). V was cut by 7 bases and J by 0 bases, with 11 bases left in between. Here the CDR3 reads CASTAGQSTDTQYF. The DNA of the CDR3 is TGTGCCAGCACCGCGGGACAAAGCACAGATACGCAGTATTTT.

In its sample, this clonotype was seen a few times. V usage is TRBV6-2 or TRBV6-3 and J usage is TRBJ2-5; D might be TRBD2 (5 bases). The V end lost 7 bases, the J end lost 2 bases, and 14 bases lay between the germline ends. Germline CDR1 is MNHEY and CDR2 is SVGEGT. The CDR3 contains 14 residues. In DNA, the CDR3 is TGTGCCAGCAATCCCCGGACTTCTCAAGAGACCCAGTACTTC. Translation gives CASNPRTSQETQYF.